This passage covers 28 T cell receptor beta chains from one sample sequenced in a study of blood T cells in healthy people across ages. It was with a sample-barcoded 5' primer and a J-beta primer mix that a second PCR of roughly 7 to 12 cycles was run. TCRdb independently ran MiXCR on the 5' RACE reads; one entry per CDR3 protein. The table lists 870,000 or so distinct CDR3 sequences, around 30% of them singletons. Sequencing used blood. These receptors were taken from a woman over 75 in good health.

The chain employs TRBV7-2 and TRBJ2-3, with D unclear. Germline CDR1 SGHTA, CDR2 FQGNSA. V was trimmed by 3 bases and J by 2 bases, leaving 12 bases between them. This CDR3 is 15 amino acids long. The CDR3 DNA is TGTGCCAGCAGCTTTTGGCACTCGGCCACAGATACGCAGTATTTT. Translated, it gives CASSFWHSATDTQYF.

Only a few counts were recorded for this clonotype. A read error may explain this, as a much larger clone is one base away. The rearrangement joins TRBV7-2 to TRBJ2-5; 10 bases map to TRBD2. CDR3 length equals 18 residues. CDR1 is SGHTA and CDR2 is FQGNSA in the germline V gene. V lost 1 base, J lost 11 bases, and 19 bases stayed unmatched. The CDR3 region is CASSLGAQRGGLGNEQYF. DNA for the CDR3: TGTGCCAGCAGCTTAGGAGCCCAGCGGGGGGGCCTTGGCAATGAGCAGTACTTC.

The chain links TRBV5-5 to TRBJ2-3; possibly TRBD1 or TRBD2 for D (6 bases each). V was cut by 4 bases and J by 4 bases, with 13 bases left in between. CDR3 size: 14 residues. Germline CDR1 is SGHKS and CDR2 is YYEKEE (reference sequence). CDR3: CASSRRGVPDTQYF. The CDR3, as DNA: TGTGCCAGCAGCCGGAGGGGGGTCCCAGATACGCAGTATTTT.

Concerning this clonotype: This may be a read error: a much more frequent sequence differs by one nucleotide. V gene TRBV6-2 or TRBV6-3 combines with J gene TRBJ2-3; TRBD2 agrees at 10 bases. Germline V lookup: CDR1 MNHEY, CDR2 SVGEGT. The CDR3 is 17 residues long. The CDR3: CASSAVPSGGSTHTQYF. The CDR3, as DNA: TGTGCCAGCAGTGCCGTTCCTAGCGGGGGTAGCACACATACGCAGTATTTT.

This clonotype was seen a few times. The chain carries TRBV3-1 and TRBJ1-1; D is unclear. Trimming left V 1 base short and J 1 base short, with 7 bases between. Germline V gene data show CDR1 as LGHDT and CDR2 as YNNKEL (reference sequence). The CDR3 is 14 residues long. Here the CDR3 DNA reads TGTGCCAGCAGCCAAGTTAGTGCGAACACTGAAGCTTTCTTT. Protein product: CASSQVSANTEAFF.

This clonotype was counted a few times. This chain joins TRBV6-1 and TRBJ2-6; D is undetermined. The V end was cut by 6 bases, the J end by 1 base, with 19 bases between. Germline lookup yields CDR1 MNHNS and CDR2 SASEGT. The CDR3 contains 18 residues. DNA for the CDR3: TGTGCCAGCAGACCTGATAATTGGCCTAATTCTGGGGCCAACGTCCTGACTTTC. It yields the protein CASRPDNWPNSGANVLTF.

This clonotype has at least ten counts. The chain is built from TRBV7-2 and TRBJ1-2; 7 bases line up with TRBD1. Per the germline V gene, CDR1 is SGHTA and CDR2 is FQGNSA. V lost 1 base, J lost 6 bases, and 2 bases stayed unmatched. CDR3 length: 13 amino acids. The CDR3 region has the DNA TGTGCCAGCAGCTTAGGACAGGGCCATGGCTACACCTTC. Translated: CASSLGQGHGYTF.

This clonotype was seen at least ten times. The chain is built from TRBV10-3 and TRBJ2-3; D is possibly TRBD2 (5 bases). The CDR3 totals 16 residues. V was clipped by 0 bases and J by 3 bases, with 13 bases between them. CDR1 is ENHRY and CDR2 is SYGVKD in the germline V gene. CDR3 loop: CAISESRAVQTDTQYF. Written as DNA, the CDR3 is TGTGCCATCAGTGAGTCGAGGGCAGTACAGACAGATACGCAGTATTTT.

This clonotype was recorded a few times. The chain joins TRBV5-1 to TRBJ2-7; 9 nucleotides match TRBD1. Per germline, CDR1 SGHRS and CDR2 YFSETQ. Unmatched junction bases numbered 9, after V lost 2 bases and J lost 6 bases. The CDR3 consists of 15 residues. CDR3 region: CASSFPGQGILEQYF. Here the CDR3 DNA reads TGCGCCAGCAGCTTTCCGGGACAGGGTATCCTCGAGCAGTACTTC.

This clonotype was counted a few times. The chain carries TRBV3-1 and TRBJ1-1; D uncertain. The V end was cut by 1 base, the J end by 5 bases, with 11 bases between. The CDR3 is 14 residues long. Germline CDR1 reads LGHDT; CDR2 reads YNNKEL (reference sequence). CDR3 in amino acids: CASSQVGRKTEAFF. CDR3 sequence (DNA): TGTGCCAGCAGCCAAGTTGGGAGGAAGACTGAAGCTTTCTTT.

The sample holds a few counts of this clonotype. The chain employs TRBV7-2 and TRBJ2-7; D unresolved. V was pared by 2 bases and J by 7 bases, with 9 bases between. This CDR3 spans 12 amino acids. Per the germline V gene, CDR1 is SGHTA and CDR2 is FQGNSA. The CDR3 nucleotides read TGTGCCAGCAGCTTAACTCACAATGAGCAGTACTTC. Translated: CASSLTHNEQYF.

To note about this clonotype: This may stem from a read error, because a much larger clone lies one nucleotide away. The chain couples TRBV20-1 to TRBJ2-1; 8 bases match TRBD1. The CDR3 runs 14 residues. The germline V gene has CDR1 DFQATT and CDR2 SNEGSKA (reference sequence). The CDR3 sequence: CSARNQGAYNERFF. DNA of the CDR3: TGCAGTGCTAGGAACCAGGGGGCTTACAATGAGCGGTTCTTC.

This clonotype was counted a single time. The chain couples TRBV5-1 to TRBJ2-3, with D tentatively TRBD1 (5 bases). V lost 2 bases to trimming and J lost 0 bases, with 10 bases between them. The CDR3 totals 15 residues. The germline V gene has CDR1 SGHRS and CDR2 YFSETQ. CDR3 sequence (DNA): TGCGCCAGCAGCTTTGACAGCCCGAGCACAGATACGCAGTATTTT. Protein: CASSFDSPSTDTQYF.

This clonotype was found a few times. The CDR3 region has the DNA TGTGCCAGTAGTAAAAGGGGACAGGGGGCTTTCAATGAGCAGTTCTTC. Protein: CASSKRGQGAFNEQFF. This rearrangement joins TRBV19 to TRBJ2-1, with TRBD1 matching 12 bases. CDR3 length: 16 amino acids. Germline V gene sequence: CDR1 LNHDA, CDR2 SQIVND (reference sequence). Trimming removed 4 bases from V and 6 bases from J; junction bases left unmatched: 7.

This clonotype was seen a handful of times. A much more abundant neighbour one base away suggests this may be a read error. The V gene is TRBV5-1, the J gene TRBJ2-3, with a possible D match to TRBD2 (5 bases). Germline V gene data show CDR1 as SGHRS and CDR2 as YFSETQ. The CDR3 sequence is 13 residues long. Trimming pared 0 bases from V and 8 bases from J, leaving 10 bases between. The CDR3 DNA is TGCGCCAGCAGCTTGGCTCCCGCGGGTACGCAGTATTTT. Its protein product is CASSLAPAGTQYF.

This clonotype came up many times. V is TRBV6-2 or TRBV6-3 and J is TRBJ2-4; 7 positions match TRBD2. The germline gives CDR1 MNHEY, CDR2 SVGEGT. This CDR3 contains 14 residues. After removal of 7 bases from V and 8 bases from J, the junction contained 11 bases not matched to a gene. The CDR3 region has the DNA TGTGCCAGCACTCGTGGCGGGGGTAACTACATTCAGTACTTC. Translating it yields CASTRGGGNYIQYF.

This clonotype was picked up a small number of times. This chain connects TRBV7-2 to TRBJ1-6, with a possible D match to TRBD1 (6 bases). From germline, CDR1 is SGHTA and CDR2 FQGNSA. The CDR3 is made up of 17 amino acids. Deletions cut 2 bases from V and 9 bases from J, with 20 bases between. CDR3 residues: CASSLRQVGGSGSPLHF. The CDR3, as DNA: TGTGCCAGCAGCTTACGACAGGTTGGTGGTTCTGGTTCACCCCTCCACTTT.

This chain connects TRBV6-7 to TRBJ2-1; 8 bases are shared with TRBD1. TRBV6-7 is an ORF for which the function is uncertain. With 2 bases clipped from V and 5 bases from J, the junction kept 8 bases outside the gene matches. The CDR3 has 16 residues. The CDR3 loop is CASSYTDRDYHNEQFF. The CDR3 bases are TGTGCCAGCAGTTACACGGACAGGGATTACCACAATGAGCAGTTCTTC.

This clonotype was observed once. The chain links TRBV18 to TRBJ2-4; D perhaps matches TRBD1 (6 bases). The DNA end favors TRBJ2-7, so the J call may be wrong. The germline CDR1 and CDR2 sequences are KGHSH and LQKENI. This CDR3 spans 14 amino acids. The CDR3 protein is CASSPGDRSYEQYF. For the CDR3, the DNA is TGTGCCAGCTCACCAGGCGACAGGTCCTACGAGCAGTACTTC.

This clonotype was detected ten times or more. The V call is TRBV5-8, the J call TRBJ2-3, with TRBD1 matching 7 bases. V was clipped by 4 bases and J by 0 bases; unmatched bases: 11. The CDR3 is made up of 17 amino acids. The germline gives CDR1 SGHTS, CDR2 YDEGEE. CDR3 residues: CASSGALTGKSTDTQYF. Written as DNA, the CDR3 is TGTGCCAGCAGCGGGGCTCTGACAGGGAAAAGCACAGATACGCAGTATTTT.

This clonotype was detected ten times or more. The rearrangement joins TRBV20-1 to TRBJ2-7; TRBD1 matches at 8 bases. The V gene's germline CDR1 is DFQATT and CDR2 SNEGSKA (reference sequence). The CDR3 has 14 residues. Germline trimming cut 6 bases from V and 3 bases from J; bases unmatched to any gene: 10. For the CDR3, the DNA is TGCAGTGCCACGGACAGGGCGAGTCACTACGAGCAGTACTTC. This gives the protein CSATDRASHYEQYF.

The chain carries TRBV6-5 and TRBJ2-1; possible D gene TRBD2, 6 bases. Germline CDR1 reads MNHEY; CDR2 reads SVGAGI. This CDR3 comprises 18 residues. The germline V and J ends were trimmed by 0 bases and 0 bases, with 15 bases remaining between them. This chain's CDR3 is CASSYSTSGFSSYNEQFF. DNA for the CDR3: TGTGCCAGCAGTTACTCGACCAGCGGGTTCAGCTCCTACAATGAGCAGTTCTTC.

This clonotype occurred many times. The chain is built from TRBV6-2 or TRBV6-3 and TRBJ1-5, with D tentatively TRBD1 (5 bases). V was cut by 10 bases and J by 3 bases, with 16 bases left in between. The CDR3 is made up of 14 amino acids. From germline, CDR1 is MNHEY and CDR2 SVGEGT. The chain's CDR3 is CATIREGFNQPQHF. The CDR3 bases are TGTGCCACCATCAGGGAGGGCTTCAATCAGCCCCAGCATTTT.

The chain is built from TRBV27 and TRBJ1-1; a weak D match, TRBD1 (6 bases). V gave up 6 bases and J gave up 1 base, with 15 bases separating them. CDR3 size: 15 residues. Germline V CDR1 and CDR2: MNHEY, SMNVEV (reference sequence). The CDR3 spells CASRTPATGNTEAFF. Here the CDR3 DNA reads TGTGCCAGCAGGACCCCTGCGACAGGGAACACTGAAGCTTTCTTT.

In regard to this clonotype: A much more abundant neighbour one base away suggests this may be a read error. The chain combines TRBV6-5 with TRBJ2-4; D perhaps matches TRBD2 (6 bases). Matching the DNA end better, TRBJ2-5 makes the J call doubtful. The CDR3 loop spans 15 amino acids. Germline V gives CDR1 MNHEY, CDR2 SVGAGI. The CDR3 is CACRTPRGDGETQYF. CDR3 bases: TGTGCCTGCAGAACACCGCGGGGCGATGGGGAGACCCAGTACTTC.

The J gene is TRBJ1-1, the V gene TRBV18, with D unresolved. V was pared by 0 bases and J by 4 bases, with 12 bases between. The germline V gene encodes CDR1 KGHSH and CDR2 LQKENI. The CDR3 runs 15 residues. The CDR3 reads CASSPPNMTPTEAFF. As DNA, the CDR3 is TGTGCCAGCTCACCACCGAATATGACCCCCACTGAAGCTTTCTTT.

Regarding this clonotype: This may arise from a read error, as a much more abundant clone is one base away. The chain uses TRBV7-2 and TRBJ2-7; D may be TRBD1 (5 bases). Germline V gives CDR1 SGHTA, CDR2 FQGNSA. The CDR3 totals 13 residues. V was clipped by 5 bases and J by 6 bases, with 14 bases between them. Written as DNA, the CDR3 is TGTGCCAGCAGCCGGACATTAACCTGCGAGCAGTACTTC. It specifies CASSRTLTCEQYF.

In regard to this clonotype: A single base separates this from a much larger clone, so it may be a read error. Because the CDR3 is missing its conserved closing phenylalanine or tryptophan, this is likely a read error. The chain recombines TRBV12-3 or TRBV12-4 with TRBJ1-2, with 8 nucleotides matching TRBD1. Unmatched junction bases numbered 12, after V lost 7 bases and J lost 8 bases. The CDR3 is made up of 14 amino acids. CDR3 in DNA: TGTGCCAGCACCCCCTTGCAGGGGGCGAGGGGCTACACCTGC. This gives the protein CASTPLQGARGYTC.